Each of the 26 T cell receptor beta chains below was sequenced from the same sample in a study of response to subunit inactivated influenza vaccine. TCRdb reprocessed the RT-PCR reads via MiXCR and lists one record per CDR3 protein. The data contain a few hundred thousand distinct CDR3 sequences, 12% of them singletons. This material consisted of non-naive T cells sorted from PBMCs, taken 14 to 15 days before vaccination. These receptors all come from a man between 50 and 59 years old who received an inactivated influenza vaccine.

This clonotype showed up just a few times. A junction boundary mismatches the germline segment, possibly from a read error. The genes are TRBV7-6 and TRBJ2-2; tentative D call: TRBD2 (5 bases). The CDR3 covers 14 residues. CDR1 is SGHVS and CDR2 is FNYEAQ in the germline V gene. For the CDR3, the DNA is TGTGCCAGCAGCCCACACGAGAACACCGGGGAGCTGCTTTTT. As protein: CASSPHENTGELLF.

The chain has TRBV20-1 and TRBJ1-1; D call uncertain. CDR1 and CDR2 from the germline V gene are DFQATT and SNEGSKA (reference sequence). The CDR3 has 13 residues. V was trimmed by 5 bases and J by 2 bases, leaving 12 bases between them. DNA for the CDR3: TGCAGTGCTCTGTCCGGCAGAAACACTGAAGCTTTCTTT. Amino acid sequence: CSALSGRNTEAFF.

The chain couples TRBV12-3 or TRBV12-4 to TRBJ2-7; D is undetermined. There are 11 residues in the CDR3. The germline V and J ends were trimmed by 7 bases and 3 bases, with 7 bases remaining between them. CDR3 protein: CASTNLYEQYF. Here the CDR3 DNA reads TGTGCCAGCACCAACCTCTACGAGCAGTACTTC.

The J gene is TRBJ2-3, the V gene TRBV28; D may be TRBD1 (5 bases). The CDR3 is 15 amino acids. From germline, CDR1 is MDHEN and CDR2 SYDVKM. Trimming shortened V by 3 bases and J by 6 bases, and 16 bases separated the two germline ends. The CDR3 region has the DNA TGTGCCAGCAGTTTGGCAGTTTCTTCAGGGGATACGCAGTATTTT. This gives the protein CASSLAVSSGDTQYF.

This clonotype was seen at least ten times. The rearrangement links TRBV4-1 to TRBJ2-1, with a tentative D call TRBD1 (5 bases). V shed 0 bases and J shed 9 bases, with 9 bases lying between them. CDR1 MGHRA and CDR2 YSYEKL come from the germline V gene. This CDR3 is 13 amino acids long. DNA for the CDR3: TGCGCCAGCAGCCAAGATCCTGGGGCTGAGCAGTTCTTC. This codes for CASSQDPGAEQFF.

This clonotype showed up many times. The CDR3 DNA sequence: TGTGCCAGCAGCTTAGTGGGAAGGGCGTTCTTC. Translated, it gives CASSLVGRAFF. This sequence joins TRBV5-6 and TRBJ2-1; D remains unclear. This CDR3 region has 11 residues. Trimming stripped 2 bases from V and 15 bases from J, with 12 bases between. Looked up from germline, CDR1 is SGHDT and CDR2 is YYEEEE.

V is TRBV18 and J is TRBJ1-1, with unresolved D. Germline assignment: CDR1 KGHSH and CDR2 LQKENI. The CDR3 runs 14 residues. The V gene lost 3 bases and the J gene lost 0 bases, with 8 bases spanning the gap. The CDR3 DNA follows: TGTGCCAGCTCACCGATAGAGATGAACACTGAAGCTTTCTTT. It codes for CASSPIEMNTEAFF.

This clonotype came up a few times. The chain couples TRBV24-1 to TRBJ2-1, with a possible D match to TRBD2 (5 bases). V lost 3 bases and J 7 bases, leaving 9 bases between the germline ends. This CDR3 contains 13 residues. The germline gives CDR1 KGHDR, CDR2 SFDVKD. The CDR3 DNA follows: TGTGCCACCAGTGATGCGGAGGCGAATGAGCAGTTCTTC. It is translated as CATSDAEANEQFF.

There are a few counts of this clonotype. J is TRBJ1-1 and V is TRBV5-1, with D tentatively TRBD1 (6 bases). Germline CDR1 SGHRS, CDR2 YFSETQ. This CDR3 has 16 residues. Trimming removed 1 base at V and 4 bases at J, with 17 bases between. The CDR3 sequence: CASSLPGGASFTEAFF. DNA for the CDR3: TGCGCCAGCAGCTTGCCCGGGGGCGCAAGTTTCACTGAAGCTTTCTTT.

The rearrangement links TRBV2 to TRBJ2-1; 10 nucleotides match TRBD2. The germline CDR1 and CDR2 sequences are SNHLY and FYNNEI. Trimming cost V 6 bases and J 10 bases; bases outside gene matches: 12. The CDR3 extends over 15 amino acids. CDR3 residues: CASSRSGRAGPEQFF. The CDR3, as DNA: TGTGCCAGCAGCCGGAGCGGGAGGGCCGGTCCCGAGCAGTTCTTC.

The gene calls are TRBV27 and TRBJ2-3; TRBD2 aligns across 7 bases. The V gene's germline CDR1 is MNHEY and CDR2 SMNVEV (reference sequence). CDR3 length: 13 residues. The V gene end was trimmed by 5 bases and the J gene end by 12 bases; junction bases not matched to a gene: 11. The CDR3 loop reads CASSPQSGRVQYF. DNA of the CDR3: TGTGCCAGCAGTCCCCAGTCGGGGAGGGTACAGTATTTT.

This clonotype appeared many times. CDR3 region: CASSSQPVGNQPQHF. CDR3 nucleotides: TGTGCCAGCAGTTCCCAGCCGGTTGGCAATCAGCCCCAGCATTTT. The V and J genes are TRBV27 and TRBJ1-5; D is unclear. With 4 bases removed from V and 2 bases from J, the gap between germline ends came to 12 bases. This CDR3 is 15 amino acids long. Germline-derived CDR1 and CDR2 are MNHEY and SMNVEV (reference sequence).

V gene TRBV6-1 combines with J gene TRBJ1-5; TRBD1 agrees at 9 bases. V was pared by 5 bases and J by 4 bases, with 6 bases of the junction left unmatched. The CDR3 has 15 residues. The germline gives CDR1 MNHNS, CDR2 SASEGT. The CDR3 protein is CASSQQGAGNQPQHF. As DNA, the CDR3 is TGTGCCAGCAGTCAACAGGGGGCTGGTAATCAGCCCCAGCATTTT.

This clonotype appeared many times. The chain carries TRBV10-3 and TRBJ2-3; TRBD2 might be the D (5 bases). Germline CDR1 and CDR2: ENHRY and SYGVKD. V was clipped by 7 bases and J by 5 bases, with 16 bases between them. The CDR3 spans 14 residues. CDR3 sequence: CAITDGLGGDTQYF. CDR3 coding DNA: TGTGCCATCACCGACGGTCTAGGAGGAGATACGCAGTATTTT.

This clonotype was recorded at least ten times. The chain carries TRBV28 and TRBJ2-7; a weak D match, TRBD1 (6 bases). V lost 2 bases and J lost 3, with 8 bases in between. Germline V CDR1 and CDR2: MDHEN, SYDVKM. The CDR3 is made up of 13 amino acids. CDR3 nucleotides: TGTGCCAGCAGTTTACTACAGGGCTACGAGCAGTACTTC. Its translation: CASSLLQGYEQYF. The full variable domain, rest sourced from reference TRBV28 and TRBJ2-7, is DVKVTQSSRYLVKRTGEKVFLECVQDMDHENMFWYRQDPGLGLRLIYFSYDVKMKEKGDIPEGYSVSREKKERFSLILESASTNQTSMYLCASSLLQGYEQYFGPGTRLTVT.

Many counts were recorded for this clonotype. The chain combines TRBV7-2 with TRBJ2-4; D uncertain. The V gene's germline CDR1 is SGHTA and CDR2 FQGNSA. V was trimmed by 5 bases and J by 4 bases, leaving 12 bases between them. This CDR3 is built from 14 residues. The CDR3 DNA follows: TGTGCCAGCAGCCCTCGGGCCGTTAAAAACATTCAGTACTTC. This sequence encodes CASSPRAVKNIQYF.

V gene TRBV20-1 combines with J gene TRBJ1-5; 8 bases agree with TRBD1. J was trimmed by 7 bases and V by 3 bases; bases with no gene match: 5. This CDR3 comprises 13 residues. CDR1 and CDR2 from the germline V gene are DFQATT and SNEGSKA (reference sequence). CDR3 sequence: CSASQGAEQPQHF. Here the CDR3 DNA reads TGCAGTGCTAGTCAGGGGGCAGAGCAGCCCCAGCATTTT.

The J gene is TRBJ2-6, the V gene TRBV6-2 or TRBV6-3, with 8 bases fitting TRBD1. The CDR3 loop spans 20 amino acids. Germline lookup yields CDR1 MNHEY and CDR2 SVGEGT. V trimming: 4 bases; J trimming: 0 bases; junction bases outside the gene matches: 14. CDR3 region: CASSSYARQGTYSGANVLTF. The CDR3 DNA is TGTGCCAGCAGTTCCTACGCCCGACAGGGGACTTACTCTGGGGCCAACGTCCTGACTTTC.

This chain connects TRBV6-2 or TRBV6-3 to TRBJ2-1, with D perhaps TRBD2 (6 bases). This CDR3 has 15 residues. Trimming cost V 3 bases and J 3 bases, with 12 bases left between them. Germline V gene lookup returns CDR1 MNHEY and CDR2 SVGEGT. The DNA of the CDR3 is TGTGCCAGCAGTTATGCGGGACCATTCTACAATGAGCAGTTCTTC. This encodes CASSYAGPFYNEQFF.

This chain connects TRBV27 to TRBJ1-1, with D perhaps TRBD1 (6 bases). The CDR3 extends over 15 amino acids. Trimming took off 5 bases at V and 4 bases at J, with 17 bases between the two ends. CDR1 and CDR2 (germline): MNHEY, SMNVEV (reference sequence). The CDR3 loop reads CASSPLRGASTEAFF. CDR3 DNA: TGTGCCAGCAGTCCATTGAGGGGGGCGAGCACTGAAGCTTTCTTT.

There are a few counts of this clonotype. The chain's CDR3 is CASSRVYRDRGNSPLHF. CDR3 nucleotide sequence: TGCGCCAGCAGCCGAGTGTATCGGGACAGGGGCAATTCACCCCTCCACTTT. The chain employs TRBV4-1 and TRBJ1-6, with 10 bases lining up with TRBD1. This CDR3 is 17 amino acids long. Germline V gene data show CDR1 as MGHRA and CDR2 as YSYEKL. Trimming at V came to 4 bases and at J to 7 bases, leaving 10 bases not matched to a gene.

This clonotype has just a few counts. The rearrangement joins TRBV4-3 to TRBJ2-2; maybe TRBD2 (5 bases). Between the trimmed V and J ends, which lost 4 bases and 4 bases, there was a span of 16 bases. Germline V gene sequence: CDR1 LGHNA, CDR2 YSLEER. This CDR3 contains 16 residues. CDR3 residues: CASSLTVRRGTGELFF. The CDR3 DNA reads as TGCGCCAGCAGCCTCACCGTTCGACGGGGCACCGGGGAGCTGTTTTTT.

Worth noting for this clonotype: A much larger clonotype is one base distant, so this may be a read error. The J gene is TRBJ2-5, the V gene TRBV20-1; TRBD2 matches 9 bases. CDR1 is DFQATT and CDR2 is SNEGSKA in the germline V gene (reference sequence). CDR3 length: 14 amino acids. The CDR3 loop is CNASESGGQVTQYF. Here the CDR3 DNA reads TGCAATGCTAGTGAAAGCGGGGGGCAGGTGACCCAGTACTTC.

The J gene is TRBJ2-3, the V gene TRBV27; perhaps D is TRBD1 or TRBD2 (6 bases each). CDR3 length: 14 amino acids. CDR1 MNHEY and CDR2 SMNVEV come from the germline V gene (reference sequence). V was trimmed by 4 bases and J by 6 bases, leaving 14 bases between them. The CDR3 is CASSSRGGRDTQYF. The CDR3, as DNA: TGTGCCAGCAGTTCCCGTGGGGGGCGGGATACGCAGTATTTT.

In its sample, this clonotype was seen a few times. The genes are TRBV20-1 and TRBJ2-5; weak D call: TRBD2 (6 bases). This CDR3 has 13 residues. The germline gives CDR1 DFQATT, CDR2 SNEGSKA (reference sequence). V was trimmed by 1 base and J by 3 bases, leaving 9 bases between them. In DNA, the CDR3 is TGCAGTGCTAGAGGGAGGGAAGAAGAGACCCAGTACTTC. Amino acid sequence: CSARGREEETQYF.

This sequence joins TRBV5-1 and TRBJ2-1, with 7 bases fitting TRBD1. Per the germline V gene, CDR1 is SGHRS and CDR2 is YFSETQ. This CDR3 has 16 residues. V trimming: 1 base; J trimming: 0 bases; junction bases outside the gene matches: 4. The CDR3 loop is CASSLNAGGSYNEQFF. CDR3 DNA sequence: TGCGCCAGCAGCTTGAATGCAGGGGGCTCCTACAATGAGCAGTTCTTC.